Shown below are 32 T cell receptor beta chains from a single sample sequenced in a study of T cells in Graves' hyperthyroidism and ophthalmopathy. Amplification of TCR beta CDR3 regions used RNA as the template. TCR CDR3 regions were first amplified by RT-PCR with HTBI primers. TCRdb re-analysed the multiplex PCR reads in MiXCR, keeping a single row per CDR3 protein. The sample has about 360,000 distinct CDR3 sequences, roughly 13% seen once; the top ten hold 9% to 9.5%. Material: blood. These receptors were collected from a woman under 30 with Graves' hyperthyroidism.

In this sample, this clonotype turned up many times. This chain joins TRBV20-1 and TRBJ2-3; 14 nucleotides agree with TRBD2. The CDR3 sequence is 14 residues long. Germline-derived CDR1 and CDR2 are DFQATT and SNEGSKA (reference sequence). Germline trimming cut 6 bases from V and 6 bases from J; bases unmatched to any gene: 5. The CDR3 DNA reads TGCAGTGCGCGGGGACTAGCGGGGGTTGATACGCAGTATTTT. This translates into CSARGLAGVDTQYF.

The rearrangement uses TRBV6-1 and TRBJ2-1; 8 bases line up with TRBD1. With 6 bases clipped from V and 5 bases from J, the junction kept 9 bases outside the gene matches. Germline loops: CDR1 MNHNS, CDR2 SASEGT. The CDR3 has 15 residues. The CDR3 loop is CASRQWTGLHNEQFF. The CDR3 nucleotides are TGTGCCAGCAGGCAATGGACAGGGTTGCACAATGAGCAGTTCTTC.

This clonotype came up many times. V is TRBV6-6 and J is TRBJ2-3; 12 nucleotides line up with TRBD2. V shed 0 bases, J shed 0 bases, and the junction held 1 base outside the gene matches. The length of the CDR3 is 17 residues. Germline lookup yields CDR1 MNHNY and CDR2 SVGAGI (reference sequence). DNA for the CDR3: TGTGCCAGCAGTTACTCGACTAGCGGGGGTAGCACAGATACGCAGTATTTT. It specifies CASSYSTSGGSTDTQYF.

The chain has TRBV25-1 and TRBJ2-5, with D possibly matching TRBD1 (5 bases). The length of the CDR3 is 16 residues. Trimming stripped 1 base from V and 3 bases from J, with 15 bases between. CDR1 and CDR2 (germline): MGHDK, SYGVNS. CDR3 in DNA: TGTGCCAGCAGTGAATGGGGCAGGTTGCAAAAAGAGACCCAGTACTTC. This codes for CASSEWGRLQKETQYF.

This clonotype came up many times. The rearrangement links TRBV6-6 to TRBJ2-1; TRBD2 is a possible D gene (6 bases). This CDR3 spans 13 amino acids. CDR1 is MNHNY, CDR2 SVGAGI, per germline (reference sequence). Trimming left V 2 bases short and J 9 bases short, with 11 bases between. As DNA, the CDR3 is TGTGCCAGCAGTTACCCGCTAGCGACTGAGCAGTTCTTC. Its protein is CASSYPLATEQFF.

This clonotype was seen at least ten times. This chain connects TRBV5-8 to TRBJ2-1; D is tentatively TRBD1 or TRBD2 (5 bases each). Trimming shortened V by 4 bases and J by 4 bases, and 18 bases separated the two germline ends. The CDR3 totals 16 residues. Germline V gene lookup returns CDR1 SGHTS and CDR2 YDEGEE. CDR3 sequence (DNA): TGTGCCAGCAGCGCAACACCCGGGACGGAGTACAATGAGCAGTTCTTC. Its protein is CASSATPGTEYNEQFF.

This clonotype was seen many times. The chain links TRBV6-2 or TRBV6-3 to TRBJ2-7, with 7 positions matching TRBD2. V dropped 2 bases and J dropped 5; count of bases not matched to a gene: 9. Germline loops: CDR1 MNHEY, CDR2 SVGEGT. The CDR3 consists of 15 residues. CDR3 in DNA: TGTGCCAGCAGTTACCCCCCGGGAGGTGACGACGAGCAGTACTTC. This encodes CASSYPPGGDDEQYF.

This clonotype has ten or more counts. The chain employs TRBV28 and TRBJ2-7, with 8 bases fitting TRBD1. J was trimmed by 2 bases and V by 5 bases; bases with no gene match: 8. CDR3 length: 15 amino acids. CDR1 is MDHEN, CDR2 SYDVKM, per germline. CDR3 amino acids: CASSIDRGSTYEQYF. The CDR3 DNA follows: TGTGCCAGCAGTATCGACAGGGGTAGCACCTACGAGCAGTACTTC.

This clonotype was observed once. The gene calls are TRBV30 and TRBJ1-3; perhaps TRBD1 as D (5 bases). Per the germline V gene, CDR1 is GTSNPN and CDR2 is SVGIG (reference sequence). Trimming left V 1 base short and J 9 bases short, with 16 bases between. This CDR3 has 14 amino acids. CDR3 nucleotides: TGTGCCTGGAGTGAATTAAGGGATGGGGGCACCATATATTTT. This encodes CAWSELRDGGTIYF.

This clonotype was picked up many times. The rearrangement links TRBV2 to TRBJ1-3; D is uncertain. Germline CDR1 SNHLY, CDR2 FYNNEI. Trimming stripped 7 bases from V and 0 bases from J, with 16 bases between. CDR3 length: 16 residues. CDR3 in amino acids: CASTAEIGSSGNTIYF. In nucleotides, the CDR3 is TGTGCCAGCACCGCCGAGATAGGGTCCTCTGGAAACACCATATATTTT.

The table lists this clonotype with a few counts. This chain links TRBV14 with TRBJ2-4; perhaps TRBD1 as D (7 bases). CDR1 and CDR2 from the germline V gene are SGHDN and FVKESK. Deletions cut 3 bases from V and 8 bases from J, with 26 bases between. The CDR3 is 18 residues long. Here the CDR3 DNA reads TGTGCCAGCAGCCAGGAGGGGTACAACAGGGGATCCTTGGACATTCAGTACTTC. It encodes CASSQEGYNRGSLDIQYF.

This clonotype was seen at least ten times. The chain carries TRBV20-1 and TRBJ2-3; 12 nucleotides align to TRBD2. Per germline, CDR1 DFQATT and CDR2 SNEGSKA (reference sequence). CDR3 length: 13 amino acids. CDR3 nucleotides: TGCAGCTGGACTAGCGGGGAAGCAGATACGCAGTATTTT. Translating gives CSWTSGEADTQYF.

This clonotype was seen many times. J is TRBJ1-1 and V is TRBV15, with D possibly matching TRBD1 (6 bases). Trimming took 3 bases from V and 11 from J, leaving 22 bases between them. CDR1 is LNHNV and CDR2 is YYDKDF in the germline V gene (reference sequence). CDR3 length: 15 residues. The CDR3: CATSRTGTRGQVAFF. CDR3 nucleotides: TGTGCCACCAGCAGGACCGGGACCAGGGGCCAGGTGGCTTTCTTT.

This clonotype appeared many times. CDR3 DNA sequence: TGTGCCAGCAGCCTGGACCTAGCGAACACCGGGGAGCTGTTTTTT. Translation gives CASSLDLANTGELFF. The chain recombines TRBV11-2 with TRBJ2-2; D gene unclear. This CDR3 is built from 15 residues. Germline CDR1 reads SGHAT; CDR2 reads FQNNGV. The germline V and J ends were trimmed by 5 bases and 0 bases, with 10 bases remaining between them.

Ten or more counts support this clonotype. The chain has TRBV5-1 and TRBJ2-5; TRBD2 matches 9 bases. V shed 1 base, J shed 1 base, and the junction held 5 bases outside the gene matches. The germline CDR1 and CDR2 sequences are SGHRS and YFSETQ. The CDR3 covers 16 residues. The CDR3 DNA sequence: TGCGCCAGCAGCTTGTCCCTAGCGGGATCCCAAGAGACCCAGTACTTC. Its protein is CASSLSLAGSQETQYF.

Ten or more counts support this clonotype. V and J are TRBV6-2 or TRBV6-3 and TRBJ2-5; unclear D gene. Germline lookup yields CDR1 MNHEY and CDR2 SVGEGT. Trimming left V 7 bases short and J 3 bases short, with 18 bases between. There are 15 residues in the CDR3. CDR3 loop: CASNKWRLSEETQYF. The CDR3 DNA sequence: TGTGCCAGCAATAAGTGGCGGTTGAGCGAAGAGACCCAGTACTTC.

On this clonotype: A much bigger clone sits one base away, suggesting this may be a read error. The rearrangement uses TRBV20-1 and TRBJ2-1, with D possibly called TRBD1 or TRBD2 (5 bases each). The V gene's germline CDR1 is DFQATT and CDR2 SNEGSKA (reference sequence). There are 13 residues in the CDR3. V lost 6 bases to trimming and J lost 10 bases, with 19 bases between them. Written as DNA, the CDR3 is TGCAGTGCCCCGTCGGGGCCTTCCTACGAGCAGTTCTTC. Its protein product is CSAPSGPSYEQFF.

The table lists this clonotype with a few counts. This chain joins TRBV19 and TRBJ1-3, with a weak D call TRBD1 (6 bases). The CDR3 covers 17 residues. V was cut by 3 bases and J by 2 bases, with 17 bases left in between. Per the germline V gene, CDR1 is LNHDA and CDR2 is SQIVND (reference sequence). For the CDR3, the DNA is TGTGCCAGTAGTATCGCCACAACCGGGACACCTGGAAACACCATATATTTT. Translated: CASSIATTGTPGNTIYF.

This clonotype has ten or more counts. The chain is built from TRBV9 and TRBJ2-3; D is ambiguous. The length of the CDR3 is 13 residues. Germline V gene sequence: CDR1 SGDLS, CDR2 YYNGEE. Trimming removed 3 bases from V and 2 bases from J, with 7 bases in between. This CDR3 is CASSGQSTDTQYF. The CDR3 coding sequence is TGTGCCAGCAGCGGGCAATCCACAGATACGCAGTATTTT.

The CDR3 DNA is TGTGCCAGCAGCGTAAGACAGAGCTCCACTGAAGCTTTCTTT. It encodes CASSVRQSSTEAFF. The chain combines TRBV9 with TRBJ1-1; possibly TRBD1 for D (5 bases). The CDR3 loop spans 14 amino acids. The V gene's germline CDR1 is SGDLS and CDR2 YYNGEE. V gave up 1 base and J gave up 4 bases, with 11 bases separating them.

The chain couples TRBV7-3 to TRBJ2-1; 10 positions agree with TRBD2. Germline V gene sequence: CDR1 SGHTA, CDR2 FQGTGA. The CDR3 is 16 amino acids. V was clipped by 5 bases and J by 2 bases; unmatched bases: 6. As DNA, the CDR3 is TGTGCCAGCAGCCCTCTAGCGGGAGTGGCCTACAATGAGCAGTTCTTC. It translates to CASSPLAGVAYNEQFF.

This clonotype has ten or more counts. The CDR3 protein is CASSYETSQQFF. In DNA, the CDR3 is TGTGCCAGCAGTTACGAAACTAGCCAGCAGTTCTTC. The chain links TRBV6-2 or TRBV6-3 to TRBJ2-1, with D perhaps matching TRBD2 (6 bases). The CDR3 has 12 amino acids. The ends were cut back, 2 bases at V and 11 bases at J, with 10 bases in the middle. The germline V gene has CDR1 MNHEY and CDR2 SVGEGT.

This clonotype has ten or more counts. The CDR3: CSAYTLAGGPVDEQFF. CDR3 sequence (DNA): TGCAGTGCCTATACCTTAGCGGGAGGGCCGGTCGATGAGCAGTTCTTC. The chain combines TRBV20-1 with TRBJ2-1, with 11 positions matching TRBD2. From germline, CDR1 is DFQATT and CDR2 SNEGSKA (reference sequence). CDR3 size: 16 residues. V lost 6 bases, J lost 8 bases, and 15 bases stayed unmatched.

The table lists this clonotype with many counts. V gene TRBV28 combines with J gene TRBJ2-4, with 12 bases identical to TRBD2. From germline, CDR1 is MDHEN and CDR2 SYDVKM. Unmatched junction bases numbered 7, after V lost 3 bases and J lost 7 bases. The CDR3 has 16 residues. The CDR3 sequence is CASSLGGLAGMNIQYF. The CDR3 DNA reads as TGTGCCAGCAGTTTGGGCGGACTAGCGGGGATGAACATTCAGTACTTC.

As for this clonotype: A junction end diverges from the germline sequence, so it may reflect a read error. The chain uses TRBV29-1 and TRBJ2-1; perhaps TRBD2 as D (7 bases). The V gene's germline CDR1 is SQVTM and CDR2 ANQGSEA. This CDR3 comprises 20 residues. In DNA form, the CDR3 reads TGCAGCGTTGGAGGGGGGGATAGCGGTACTTATATTCTAGACTACAATGAGCAGTCCTTC. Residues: CSVGGGDSGTYILDYNEQSF.

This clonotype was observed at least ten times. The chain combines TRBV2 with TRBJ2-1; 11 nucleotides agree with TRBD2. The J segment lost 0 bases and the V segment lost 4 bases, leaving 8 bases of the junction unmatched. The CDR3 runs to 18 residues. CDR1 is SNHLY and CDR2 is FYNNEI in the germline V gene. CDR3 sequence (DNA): TGTGCCAGCAGTGGGAGGACTAGCGGGTCCCGCTCCTACAATGAGCAGTTCTTC. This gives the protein CASSGRTSGSRSYNEQFF.

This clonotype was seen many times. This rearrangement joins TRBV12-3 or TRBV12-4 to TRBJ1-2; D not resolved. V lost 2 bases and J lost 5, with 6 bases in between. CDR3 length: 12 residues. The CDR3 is CASSLIRYGYTF. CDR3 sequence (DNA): TGTGCCAGCAGTTTAATCCGTTATGGCTACACCTTC.

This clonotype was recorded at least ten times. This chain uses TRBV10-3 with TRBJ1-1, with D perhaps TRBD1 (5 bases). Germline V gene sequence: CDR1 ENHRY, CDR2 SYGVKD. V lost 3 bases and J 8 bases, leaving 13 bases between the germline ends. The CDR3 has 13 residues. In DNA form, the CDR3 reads TGTGCCATCAGTGAAGGGGTAGAGCCCGAAGCTTTCTTT. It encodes CAISEGVEPEAFF.

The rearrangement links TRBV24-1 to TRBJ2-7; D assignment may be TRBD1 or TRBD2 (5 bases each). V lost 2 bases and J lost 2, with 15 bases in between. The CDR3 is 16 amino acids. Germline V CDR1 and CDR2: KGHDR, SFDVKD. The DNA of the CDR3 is TGTGCCACCAGTGATTCTGCCGGGACGCTAACCTACGAGCAGTACTTC. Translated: CATSDSAGTLTYEQYF.

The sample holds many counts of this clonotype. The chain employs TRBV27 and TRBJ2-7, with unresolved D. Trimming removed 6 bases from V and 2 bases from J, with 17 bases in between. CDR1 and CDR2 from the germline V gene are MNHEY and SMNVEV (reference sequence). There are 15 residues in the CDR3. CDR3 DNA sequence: TGTGCCAGCAGACCCCTACAAGTAGTAGCCTACGAGCAGTACTTC. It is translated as CASRPLQVVAYEQYF.

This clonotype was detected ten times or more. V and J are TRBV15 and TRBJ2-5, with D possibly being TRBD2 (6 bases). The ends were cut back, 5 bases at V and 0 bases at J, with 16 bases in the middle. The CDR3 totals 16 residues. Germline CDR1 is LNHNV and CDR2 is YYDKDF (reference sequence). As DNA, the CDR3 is TGTGCCACCAGCCCCTCCGTCGGGGGACACCAAGAGACCCAGTACTTC. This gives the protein CATSPSVGGHQETQYF. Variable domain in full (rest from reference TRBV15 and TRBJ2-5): DAMVIQNPRYQVTQFGKPVTLSCSQTLNHNVMYWYQQKSSQAPKLLFHYYDKDFNNEADTPDNFQSRRPNTSFCFLDIRSPGLGDTAMYLCATSPSVGGHQETQYFGPGTRLLVL.

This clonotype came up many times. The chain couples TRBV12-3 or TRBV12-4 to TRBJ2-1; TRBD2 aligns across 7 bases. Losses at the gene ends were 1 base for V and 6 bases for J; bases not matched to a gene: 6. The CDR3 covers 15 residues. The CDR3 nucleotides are TGTGCCAGCAGTTTAGGCGGGGGACCCACCAATGAGCAGTTCTTC. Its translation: CASSLGGGPTNEQFF.